A single sample is the source of the 27 T cell receptor beta chains below, sequenced in a study of T cell responses to AZD1222 COVID-19 vaccine. Repertoires were generated with immunoSEQ multiplex PCR, while TCRdb's copy carries only in-frame clones and drops some. This table holds about 140,000 clones, 89% found once. The input for sequencing was peripheral blood, taken on day 0 of AZD1222 vaccination. These receptors all come from an adult in good health.

The chain couples TRBV12-5 to TRBJ2-7, with D possibly matching TRBD2 (6 bases). Germline values: CDR1 LGHNT, CDR2 FRNRAP. The CDR3 contains 12 residues. Trimming took 5 bases from V and 3 from J, leaving 8 bases between them. This CDR3 is CASGAGLYEQYF. The CDR3 region has the DNA TGTGCTAGTGGTGCGGGACTCTACGAGCAGTACTTC.

J is TRBJ1-4 and V is TRBV7-9; TRBD1 is a possible D gene (5 bases). Germline assignment: CDR1 SEHNR and CDR2 FQNEAQ (reference sequence). The CDR3 is 17 amino acids. Trimming shortened V by 0 bases and J by 2 bases, and 13 bases separated the two germline ends. CDR3 loop: CASSLAGAGRTNEKLFF. CDR3 sequence (DNA): TGTGCCAGCAGCTTAGCAGGGGCCGGTAGGACTAATGAAAAACTGTTTTTT.

This clone was seen more than once but under ten times. V usage is TRBV19 and J usage is TRBJ1-5; TRBD1 is a possible D gene (6 bases). This CDR3 comprises 15 residues. Germline-derived CDR1 and CDR2 are LNHDA and SQIVND (reference sequence). V was shortened by 6 bases and J by 1 base, with 13 bases between the two germline ends. The CDR3 loop reads CASSFRGGSNQPQHF. CDR3 DNA sequence: TGTGCCAGTAGCTTCAGGGGAGGGAGCAATCAGCCCCAGCATTTT. Together with reference TRBV19 and TRBJ1-5, the CDR3 gives the full variable domain: DGGITQSPKYLFRKEGQNVTLSCEQNLNHDAMYWYRQDPGQGLRLIYYSQIVNDFQKGDIAEGYSVSREKKESFPLTVTSAQKNPTAFYLCASSFRGGSNQPQHFGDGTRLSIL.

The rearrangement links TRBV5-1 to TRBJ2-7; D uncertain. Deletions cut 0 bases from V and 4 bases from J, with 11 bases between. The CDR3 covers 14 residues. The germline V gene has CDR1 SGHRS and CDR2 YFSETQ. DNA of the CDR3: TGCGCCAGCAGCTTGGGACCTGCTGAGTACGAGCAGTACTTC. As protein: CASSLGPAEYEQYF.

The chain carries TRBV5-1 and TRBJ2-1, with D uncertain. Germline V gene lookup returns CDR1 SGHRS and CDR2 YFSETQ. V was shortened by 0 bases and J by 5 bases, with 6 bases between the two germline ends. The CDR3 has 13 residues. In DNA, the CDR3 is TGCGCCAGCAGCTTGGCGGTCGACAATGAGCAGTTCTTC. It encodes CASSLAVDNEQFF.

This clone occurred once. The V call is TRBV6-1, the J call TRBJ1-3; 9 positions agree with TRBD1. The germline V gene encodes CDR1 MNHNS and CDR2 SASEGT. The CDR3 totals 17 residues. V was clipped by 1 base and J by 3 bases; unmatched bases: 7. The CDR3 nucleotides read TGTGCCAGCAGTGAAGAATCGCTGGACAGGGGTGGAAACACCATATATTTT. Amino acid sequence: CASSEESLDRGGNTIYF.

The chain carries TRBV19 and TRBJ1-5, with 9 bases lining up with TRBD1. The germline CDR1 and CDR2 sequences are LNHDA and SQIVND (reference sequence). The CDR3 is made up of 19 amino acids. V lost 5 bases and J lost 1; bases outside the gene matches: 15. DNA for the CDR3: TGTGCCAGTAGTCCCCCCCGGGACAGGGATGATAGGAGCAATCAGCCCCAGCATTTT. Protein: CASSPPRDRDDRSNQPQHF.

This clone appeared a single time. The chain couples TRBV30 to TRBJ1-4, with D uncertain. Trimming cost V 3 bases and J 0 bases, with 5 bases left between them. CDR3 length equals 13 residues. Germline V gene data show CDR1 as GTSNPN and CDR2 as SVGIG (reference sequence). The CDR3 bases are TGTGCCTGGAGACGTACAACTAATGAAAAACTGTTTTTT. Its protein product is CAWRRTTNEKLFF.

The DNA for the CDR3 is TGTGCCAGCAGTGAAGCTGGTTGGGGGACAGGGTCCAATGAGCAGTTCTTC. Amino acids: CASSEAGWGTGSNEQFF. The chain employs TRBV6-1 and TRBJ2-1; 9 positions match TRBD1. Germline CDR1 reads MNHNS; CDR2 reads SASEGT. The CDR3 loop spans 17 amino acids. The trim removed 0 bases at V and 6 bases at J, leaving 9 bases unmatched.

This chain uses TRBV28 with TRBJ2-7; 7 bases are a match to TRBD1. CDR3 length equals 14 residues. The trim removed 5 bases at V and 5 bases at J, leaving 9 bases unmatched. Germline V CDR1 and CDR2: MDHEN, SYDVKM. The CDR3 sequence: CASSPTGTANEQYF. DNA of the CDR3: TGTGCCAGCAGTCCAACCGGGACAGCGAACGAGCAGTACTTC.

Only one count was recorded for this clone. The chain carries TRBV27 and TRBJ2-3; 11 bases are a match to TRBD1. Germline trimming cut 8 bases from V and 3 bases from J; bases unmatched to any gene: 7. Per germline, CDR1 MNHEY and CDR2 SMNVEV (reference sequence). The CDR3 runs 15 residues. The DNA of the CDR3 is TGTGCCAGCGGCCTGGGACAGGGGGGGACAGATACGCAGTATTTT. This codes for CASGLGQGGTDTQYF.

V and J are TRBV28 and TRBJ1-1, with a tentative D call TRBD1 (6 bases). Trimming shortened V by 5 bases and J by 0 bases, and 28 bases separated the two germline ends. The V gene's germline CDR1 is MDHEN and CDR2 SYDVKM. The CDR3 totals 20 residues. Written as DNA, the CDR3 is TGTGCCAGCAGTCTGCCACTACGTCCGAACAGGGTCCCCATGAACACTGAAGCTTTCTTT. Its translation: CASSLPLRPNRVPMNTEAFF. The full variable domain, with the rest looked up from reference TRBV28 and TRBJ1-1, is DVKVTQSSRYLVKRTGEKVFLECVQDMDHENMFWYRQDPGLGLRLIYFSYDVKMKEKGDIPEGYSVSREKKERFSLILESASTNQTSMYLCASSLPLRPNRVPMNTEAFFGQGTRLTVV.

This sequence joins TRBV5-4 and TRBJ2-1; 7 bases are a match to TRBD1. Trimming cost V 4 bases and J 3 bases; bases outside gene matches: 4. The CDR3 extends over 14 amino acids. Germline V lookup: CDR1 SGHNT, CDR2 YYREEE (reference sequence). This CDR3 is CASSPTGSYNEQFF. As DNA, the CDR3 is TGTGCCAGCAGCCCGACAGGGAGCTACAATGAGCAGTTCTTC.

The chain is built from TRBV24-1 and TRBJ1-1, with D possibly TRBD1 on 6 matching bases. Trimming pared 7 bases from V and 4 bases from J, leaving 21 bases between. CDR3 size: 16 residues. Per the germline V gene, CDR1 is KGHDR and CDR2 is SFDVKD. Here the CDR3 reads CATRRRLQGQGTEAFF. The CDR3 DNA follows: TGTGCCACCAGGAGAAGGCTTCAGGGGCAGGGCACTGAAGCTTTCTTT.

The chain is built from TRBV7-6 and TRBJ2-1; TRBD2 agrees at 9 bases. Per the germline V gene, CDR1 is SGHVS and CDR2 is FNYEAQ. V lost 5 bases to trimming and J lost 7 bases; unmatched junction nucleotides: 12. The CDR3 is 16 amino acids. CDR3: CASSALLAGAVNEQFF. The CDR3 coding sequence is TGTGCCAGCAGCGCCCTTTTAGCGGGAGCGGTGAATGAGCAGTTCTTC.

V is TRBV12-3 or TRBV12-4 and J is TRBJ2-7; D possibly matches TRBD1 or TRBD2 (5 bases each). V was clipped by 5 bases and J by 7 bases, with 15 bases between them. This CDR3 is built from 13 residues. The CDR3 loop is CASSIGDLQEQYF. The CDR3 region has the DNA TGTGCCAGCAGTATCGGGGACCTGCAAGAGCAGTACTTC.

This clone was seen just once. This sequence joins TRBV7-2 and TRBJ1-5; no firm D call. CDR1 is SGHTA, CDR2 FQGNSA, per germline. This CDR3 has 13 amino acids. Trimming removed 10 bases from V and 2 bases from J, with 12 bases in between. The CDR3 region has the DNA TGTGCCACCGGACGGACTCGCAATCAGCCCCAGCATTTT. Translation gives CATGRTRNQPQHF.

The chain couples TRBV29-1 to TRBJ2-1, with D unresolved. V lost 8 bases and J lost 0, with 14 bases in between. CDR1 and CDR2 (germline): SQVTM, ANQGSEA. This CDR3 region has 14 residues. The CDR3 DNA reads TGCAGCCCATACCAGTTGAGCTCCTACAATGAGCAGTTCTTC. Its translation: CSPYQLSSYNEQFF.

The chain combines TRBV20-1 with TRBJ1-6, with D maybe TRBD1 (6 bases). The CDR3 consists of 15 residues. Germline V lookup: CDR1 DFQATT, CDR2 SNEGSKA (reference sequence). V was pared by 3 bases and J by 4 bases, with 13 bases between. The CDR3 protein is CSASYRDTYNSPLHF. CDR3 coding DNA: TGCAGTGCTAGTTACCGGGACACGTATAATTCACCCCTCCACTTT.

The chain is built from TRBV12-2 and TRBJ1-5; the table's D call of TRBD1 was not tested on the DNA. TRBV12-2 is shown as a pseudogene. The CDR3 contains 17 residues. The chain's CDR3 is CASRSGYRGEGNQPQHF. CDR3 DNA: TGTGCAAGTCGCTCAGGGTACAGGGGGGAGGGCAATCAGCCCCAGCATTTT.

In its sample, this clone was seen a few times. The CDR3 spells CASSLDFPGELFF. The CDR3 region has the DNA TGCGCCAGCAGCTTGGATTTCCCCGGGGAGCTGTTTTTT. The J gene is TRBJ2-2, the V gene TRBV5-1; no clear D. Trimming cost V 0 bases and J 6 bases, with 6 bases left between them. This CDR3 spans 13 amino acids. Germline CDR1 SGHRS, CDR2 YFSETQ. The whole variable domain, filled in from reference TRBV5-1 and TRBJ2-2, reads KAGVTQTPRYLIKTRGQQVTLSCSPISGHRSVSWYQQTPGQGLQFLFEYFSETQRNKGNFPGRFSGRQFSNSRSEMNVSTLELGDSALYLCASSLDFPGELFFGEGSRLTVL.

The chain combines TRBV19 with TRBJ2-1; D not resolved. V lost 1 base, J lost 6 bases, and 13 bases lay in between. The CDR3 runs to 15 residues. Germline values: CDR1 LNHDA, CDR2 SQIVND (reference sequence). CDR3: CASSIGTTWGNEQFF. The DNA of the CDR3 is TGTGCCAGTAGTATAGGGACGACCTGGGGCAATGAGCAGTTCTTC.

A single count supports this clone. The chain carries TRBV10-3 and TRBJ2-1; 7 nucleotides agree with TRBD1. Germline V CDR1 and CDR2: ENHRY, SYGVKD. Losses at the gene ends were 4 bases for V and 6 bases for J; bases not matched to a gene: 9. The CDR3 loop spans 15 amino acids. The CDR3 DNA follows: TGTGCCATCAGTGCGACAGGGCCTTTACCCAATGAGCAGTTCTTC. Amino acid sequence: CAISATGPLPNEQFF.

The chain uses TRBV7-9 and TRBJ1-1; 7 bases match TRBD1. V shed 6 bases, J shed 5 bases, and the junction held 3 bases outside the gene matches. This CDR3 is built from 12 residues. CDR1 is SEHNR and CDR2 is FQNEAQ in the germline V gene (reference sequence). In DNA form, the CDR3 reads TGTGCCAGCAGGGCAGGGGGGACTGAAGCTTTCTTT. This encodes CASRAGGTEAFF.

The chain is built from TRBV27 and TRBJ2-3, with 7 nucleotides matching TRBD2. The germline CDR1 and CDR2 sequences are MNHEY and SMNVEV (reference sequence). J lost 0 bases, V lost 1 base, and 4 bases had no gene match. The CDR3 has 16 amino acids. The CDR3 loop reads CASSLFAGVSTDTQYF. CDR3 nucleotides: TGTGCCAGCAGTTTATTTGCGGGAGTAAGCACAGATACGCAGTATTTT.

This clone was seen a handful of times. The rearrangement joins TRBV10-3 to TRBJ2-3, with D perhaps matching TRBD2 (5 bases). Per the germline V gene, CDR1 is ENHRY and CDR2 is SYGVKD. The V end was cut by 3 bases, the J end by 1 base, with 11 bases between. The CDR3 runs to 15 residues. The CDR3: CAISDSGWGTDTQYF. The CDR3 DNA reads TGTGCCATCAGTGACAGCGGATGGGGCACAGATACGCAGTATTTT.

The V and J genes are TRBV6-5 and TRBJ2-6; D might be TRBD2 (5 bases). Trimming removed 6 bases from V and 2 bases from J, with 11 bases in between. In germline, CDR1 is MNHEY, CDR2 SVGAGI. This CDR3 is built from 15 residues. CDR3 protein: CASSATGTGANVLTF. CDR3 DNA sequence: TGTGCCAGCAGCGCTACCGGGACTGGGGCCAACGTCCTGACTTTC.